These 15 T cell receptor beta chains were all obtained from the same sample, sequenced in a study of metastatic and nonmetastatic thyroid tumors. TCRdb called clones again from the PCR reads with MiXCR. The data show under 40,000 clones, with 17% seen just once and about 6.6% held by the top ten. Patients underwent thyroid surgery, and none had received any treatment before it. Sample: blood. The receptor source for this set is a male donor with papillary thyroid cancer or a benign thyroid nodule (not recorded which). Some clones in this sample may be carry-over from other donors' samples.

This clone was seen a handful of times. This chain connects TRBV6-1 to TRBJ2-7; D is uncertain. CDR3 length: 14 amino acids. The V gene lost 5 bases and the J gene lost 2 bases, with 13 bases spanning the gap. The germline gives CDR1 MNHNS, CDR2 SASEGT. As DNA, the CDR3 is TGTGCCAGCAGTCCCCGGTCCCCACCCTACGAGCAGTACTTC. Its protein is CASSPRSPPYEQYF.

The sample holds a few counts of this clone. This chain links TRBV24-1 with TRBJ2-5; maybe TRBD2 (6 bases). The J call is doubtful: the DNA matches TRBJ2-1 better. The CDR3 is 13 amino acids. Germline assignment: CDR1 KGHDR and CDR2 SFDVKD. CDR3 nucleotides: TGTGCCACCTTCGGGGGTTTCGACAATGAGCAGTTCTTC. It specifies CATFGGFDNEQFF.

The chain is built from TRBV20-1 and TRBJ2-6, with D perhaps matching TRBD1 (6 bases). Trimming shortened V by 4 bases and J by 2 bases, and 12 bases separated the two germline ends. The CDR3 is 15 residues long. Germline values: CDR1 DFQATT, CDR2 SNEGSKA (reference sequence). The CDR3 sequence is CSATLWDTGANVLTF. The CDR3 DNA reads as TGCAGTGCTACCCTCTGGGACACTGGGGCCAACGTCCTGACTTTC.

This clone was counted many times. The chain recombines TRBV10-3 with TRBJ2-1; 8 bases line up with TRBD2. The germline V gene has CDR1 ENHRY and CDR2 SYGVKD. Trimming at V came to 11 bases and at J to 4 bases, leaving 4 bases not matched to a gene. The CDR3 runs to 12 residues. CDR3 bases: TGTGCCGTAGCGGGACTATACAATGAGCAGTTCTTC. Amino acids: CAVAGLYNEQFF.

This clone was seen ten or more times. The V call is TRBV7-3, the J call TRBJ2-7, with D tentatively TRBD2 (5 bases). The germline gives CDR1 SGHTA, CDR2 FQGTGA. The CDR3 has 13 amino acids. Trimming removed 3 bases from V and 7 bases from J, with 13 bases in between. The DNA for the CDR3 is TGTGCCAGCAGCTTGGACTCCGTGGGGGAGCAGTACTTC. It encodes CASSLDSVGEQYF.

The CDR3 DNA reads as TGTGCCAGTAGTATTTTCGGGACTCTACAATACAATGAGCAGTTCTTC. It is translated as CASSIFGTLQYNEQFF. The chain is built from TRBV19 and TRBJ2-1; D may be TRBD2 (6 bases). The germline V gene encodes CDR1 LNHDA and CDR2 SQIVND (reference sequence). The CDR3 is 16 residues long. The V end lost 3 bases, the J end lost 4 bases, and 16 bases lay between the germline ends. The full variable domain, its missing parts supplied by reference TRBV19 and TRBJ2-1, is DGGITQSPKYLFRKEGQNVTLSCEQNLNHDAMYWYRQDPGQGLRLIYYSQIVNDFQKGDIAEGYSVSREKKESFPLTVTSAQKNPTAFYLCASSIFGTLQYNEQFFGPGTRLTVL.

This clone has a handful of counts. V usage is TRBV19 and J usage is TRBJ2-7; TRBD2 might be the D (6 bases). This CDR3 contains 15 residues. The V end was cut by 6 bases, the J end by 4 bases, with 19 bases between. Germline values: CDR1 LNHDA, CDR2 SQIVND (reference sequence). The chain's CDR3 is CASRSGASVTYEQYF. CDR3 DNA: TGTGCCAGTAGAAGCGGCGCTAGCGTGACTTACGAGCAGTACTTC.

This clone was counted ten times or more. V usage is TRBV10-3 and J usage is TRBJ2-1, with D possibly matching TRBD2 (5 bases). Germline V gene lookup returns CDR1 ENHRY and CDR2 SYGVKD. CDR3 length: 16 amino acids. V lost 3 bases and J lost 0, with 12 bases in between. The CDR3 here is CAISEVAQSSYNEQFF. The CDR3 DNA reads as TGTGCCATCAGTGAAGTAGCGCAGAGCTCCTACAATGAGCAGTTCTTC.

Regarding this clone: This CDR3 is missing its conserved last phenylalanine or tryptophan, likely due to a read error. The V call is TRBV20-1, the J call TRBJ2-1; TRBD1 matches 8 bases. Germline CDR1 is DFQATT and CDR2 is SNEGSKA (reference sequence). Trimming at V came to 0 bases and at J to 4 bases, leaving 8 bases not matched to a gene. CDR3 length equals 16 residues. This CDR3 is CSARDLRTGQYNEQFP. Here the CDR3 DNA reads TGCAGTGCTAGAGATCTCCGGACAGGGCAATACAATGAGCAGTTCCCC.

This clone was seen more than once but under ten times. At the DNA level, this CDR3 is encoded by other sequences in the same sample as well. This chain links TRBV2 with TRBJ1-2, with TRBD1 as a possible D gene (5 bases). V lost 3 bases to trimming and J lost 2 bases, with 16 bases between them. The CDR3 sequence is 16 residues long. The germline gives CDR1 SNHLY, CDR2 FYNNEI. The CDR3 DNA sequence: TGTGCCAGCAGTGAGGTGGGGGAACGAGGCAACTATGGCTACACCTTC. As protein: CASSEVGERGNYGYTF.

This clone appeared many times. The CDR3 protein is CASSLNRGPNQPQHF. CDR3 sequence (DNA): TGTGCCAGCAGTTTAAACAGGGGACCCAATCAGCCCCAGCATTTT. This rearrangement joins TRBV6-1 to TRBJ1-5, with 7 positions matching TRBD1. V lost 5 bases, J lost 3 bases, and 7 bases stayed unmatched. The germline gives CDR1 MNHNS, CDR2 SASEGT. The CDR3 loop spans 15 amino acids.

V and J are TRBV2 and TRBJ2-7; 9 bases fit TRBD1. Trimming took 3 bases from V and 7 from J; bases not matched to a gene: 7. The germline V gene encodes CDR1 SNHLY and CDR2 FYNNEI. The CDR3 sequence is 14 residues long. CDR3 amino acids: CASSEPGQGLEQYF. CDR3 coding DNA: TGTGCCAGCAGTGAGCCGGGACAGGGTTTGGAGCAGTACTTC.

In this sample, this clone turned up once. This sequence joins TRBV7-9 and TRBJ2-7; TRBD2 matches at 7 bases. Germline CDR1 is SEHNR and CDR2 is FQNEAQ (reference sequence). The CDR3 is 14 amino acids. J lost 5 bases, V lost 9 bases, and 13 bases had no gene match. CDR3 protein: CASILGAGADEQYF. The CDR3 coding sequence is TGTGCCAGTATCTTAGGGGCGGGAGCCGACGAGCAGTACTTC.

This clone showed up many times. This rearrangement joins TRBV20-1 to TRBJ2-2; D is uncertain. Germline V gene lookup returns CDR1 DFQATT and CDR2 SNEGSKA (reference sequence). V was pared by 5 bases and J by 4 bases, with 14 bases between. CDR3 length: 14 residues. DNA for the CDR3: TGCAGTGCTCGAAGCCAATGGGGCACCGGGGAGCTGTTTTTT. It translates to CSARSQWGTGELFF.

This clone was observed at least ten times. The V call is TRBV9, the J call TRBJ2-6; the D call may be TRBD1 or TRBD2 (6 bases each). Trimming cost V 4 bases and J 2 bases, with 16 bases left between them. This CDR3 is 17 amino acids long. The germline CDR1 and CDR2 sequences are SGDLS and YYNGEE. CDR3 nucleotides: TGTGCCAGCAGCCCGATTTTAGGGGGGCCTGGGGCCAACGTCCTGACTTTC. This encodes CASSPILGGPGANVLTF.